A single sample gave rise to the 10 T cell receptor beta chains below, sequenced in a study of T-cell memory formation after mild COVID-19. Each CDR3 protein gets one entry after TCRdb re-called the 5' RACE reads with MiXCR. The sample contains about 560,000 distinct CDR3 sequences, roughly 17% of which appear only once. Sequencing was done on a sample of PBMCs or a T cell subset sorted from them (not recorded which). All receptors derive from an adult woman who had mild COVID-19 (a few samples of this study predate the infection). Cell type and time point are not known.

V usage is TRBV20-1 and J usage is TRBJ2-3; 13 bases are shared with TRBD2. The germline V gene encodes CDR1 DFQATT and CDR2 SNEGSKA (reference sequence). This CDR3 region has 14 residues. V was clipped by 6 bases and J by 4 bases; unmatched bases: 4. The DNA for the CDR3 is TGCAGTGCCCGACTAGCGGGGGGCGCAGATACGCAGTATTTT. This gives the protein CSARLAGGADTQYF.

There are a few counts of this clonotype. The chain is built from TRBV5-1 and TRBJ2-5, with D unclear. V shed 0 bases and J shed 2 bases, with 11 bases lying between them. Germline values: CDR1 SGHRS, CDR2 YFSETQ. The CDR3 sequence is 15 residues long. CDR3 DNA sequence: TGCGCCAGCAGCTTGGGGTCAGCCGGGCAAGAGACCCAGTACTTC. Its translation is CASSLGSAGQETQYF.

The gene calls are TRBV12-3 or TRBV12-4 and TRBJ2-3, with D tentatively TRBD2 (6 bases). CDR3 length: 17 amino acids. Trimming took off 3 bases at V and 3 bases at J, with 19 bases between the two ends. CDR3 coding DNA: TGTGCCAGCAGTTTCTTTATGACTAGTGACCAAACAGATACGCAGTATTTT. Amino acid sequence: CASSFFMTSDQTDTQYF.

Many counts were recorded for this clonotype. The chain recombines TRBV20-1 with TRBJ2-2, with TRBD1 as a possible D gene (6 bases). CDR3 length: 12 amino acids. Trimming shortened V by 5 bases and J by 7 bases, and 11 bases separated the two germline ends. CDR1 and CDR2 from the germline V gene are DFQATT and SNEGSKA (reference sequence). CDR3 sequence reads: CSAGGQLGELFF. The CDR3 coding sequence is TGCAGTGCTGGCGGACAGCTCGGGGAGCTGTTTTTT.

The rearrangement links TRBV4-1 to TRBJ1-2, with D hard to call. The V end lost 6 bases, the J end lost 5 bases, and 13 bases lay between the germline ends. Germline V gives CDR1 MGHRA, CDR2 YSYEKL. CDR3 length: 13 residues. CDR3 bases: TGCGCCAGCAGTCGAGGGATATTTTATGGCTACACCTTC. This sequence encodes CASSRGIFYGYTF.

A remark on this clonotype: A much bigger clone sits one base away, suggesting this may be a read error. V is TRBV5-1 and J is TRBJ2-5, with unresolved D. This CDR3 is 14 amino acids long. Deletions cut 2 bases from V and 1 base from J, with 9 bases between. Germline-derived CDR1 and CDR2 are SGHRS and YFSETQ. The CDR3 sequence is CASSFCGSQETQYF. The CDR3 DNA reads as TGCGCCAGCAGCTTCTGTGGCAGCCAAGAGACCCAGTACTTC.

CDR3 DNA: TGTGCCGGTTCTAGCGGCATAACGTACAATGAGCAGTTCTTC. As protein: CAGSSGITYNEQFF. The chain combines TRBV30 with TRBJ2-1; TRBD2 aligns across 7 bases. The CDR3 totals 14 residues. The germline V gene encodes CDR1 GTSNPN and CDR2 SVGIG (reference sequence). With V trimmed by 8 bases and J by 4 bases, 11 bases remained unmatched.

This clonotype has a count of ten or more. The chain recombines TRBV2 with TRBJ2-7, with TRBD1 matching 7 bases. The CDR3 loop spans 12 amino acids. The germline CDR1 and CDR2 sequences are SNHLY and FYNNEI. The V and J ends lost 8 bases and 2 bases, in that order; junction bases with no gene match: 3. CDR3 region: CASWDRAYEQYF. The CDR3 nucleotides are TGTGCCAGCTGGGACAGAGCCTACGAGCAGTACTTC.

The chain joins TRBV12-3 or TRBV12-4 to TRBJ2-1, with D perhaps matching TRBD2 (6 bases). The CDR3 contains 15 residues. Trimming took off 6 bases at V and 4 bases at J, with 16 bases between the two ends. DNA for the CDR3: TGTGCCAGCAGCAAGACTAGAGAATATTACAATGAGCAGTTCTTC. Residues: CASSKTREYYNEQFF.

This clonotype has a handful of counts. The chain joins TRBV7-2 to TRBJ2-1, with 10 positions matching TRBD2. The CDR3 spans 18 residues. Germline trimming cut 3 bases from V and 9 bases from J; bases unmatched to any gene: 17. Per germline, CDR1 SGHTA and CDR2 FQGNSA. The CDR3 DNA reads as TGTGCCAGCAGCTTGCCTGGGACTAGCGCCCGCGAACGGGGTGAGCAGTTCTTC. Protein sequence: CASSLPGTSARERGEQFF.